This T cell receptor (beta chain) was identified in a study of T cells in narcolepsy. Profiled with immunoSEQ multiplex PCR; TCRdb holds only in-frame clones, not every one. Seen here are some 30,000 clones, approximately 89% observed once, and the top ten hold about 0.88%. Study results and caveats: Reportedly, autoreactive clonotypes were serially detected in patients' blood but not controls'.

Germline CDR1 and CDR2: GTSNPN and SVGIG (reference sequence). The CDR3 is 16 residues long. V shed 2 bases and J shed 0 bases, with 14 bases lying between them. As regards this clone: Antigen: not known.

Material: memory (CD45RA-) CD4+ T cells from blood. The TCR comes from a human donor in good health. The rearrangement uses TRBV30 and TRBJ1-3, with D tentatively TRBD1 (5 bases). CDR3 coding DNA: TGTGCCTGGAGTACGTGGGGCACGACCTCTGGAAACACCATATATTTT. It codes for CAWSTWGTTSGNTIYF.